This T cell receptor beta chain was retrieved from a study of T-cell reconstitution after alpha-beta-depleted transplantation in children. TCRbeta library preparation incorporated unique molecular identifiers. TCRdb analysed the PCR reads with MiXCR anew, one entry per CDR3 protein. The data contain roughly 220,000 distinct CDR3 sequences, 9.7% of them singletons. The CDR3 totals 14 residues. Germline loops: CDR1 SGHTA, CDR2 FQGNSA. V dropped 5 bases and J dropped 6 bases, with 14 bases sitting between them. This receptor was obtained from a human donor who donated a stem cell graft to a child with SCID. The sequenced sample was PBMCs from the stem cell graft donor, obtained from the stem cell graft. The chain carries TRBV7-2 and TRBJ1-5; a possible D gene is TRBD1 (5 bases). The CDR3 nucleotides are TGTGCCAGCAGCCCAGACCAGGGTATTCAGCCCCAGCATTTT. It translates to CASSPDQGIQPQHF.